These 17 T cell receptor beta chains were sequenced from one sample in a study of tumor and adjacent non-tumor tissue in lung cancer. This sample's RNA came from whole unsorted tissue. Three rounds of nested PCR, following a modified ARM-PCR protocol, produced the TCRbeta library. Via MiXCR, TCRdb re-called the multiplex PCR reads, giving one row per CDR3 protein. The sample has under 150,000 distinct CDR3 sequences, approximately 64% seen once. The specimen sequenced was lung tumor tissue. The source is a man in his sixties with small cell lung cancer.

The rearrangement links TRBV6-1 to TRBJ2-1, with D perhaps matching TRBD2 (5 bases). V was clipped by 6 bases and J by 4 bases, with 22 bases between them. The CDR3 totals 17 residues. Germline V CDR1 and CDR2: MNHNS, SASEGT. CDR3 protein: CASRDFASTRGYNEQFF. DNA for the CDR3: TGTGCCAGCAGAGACTTTGCAAGCACTAGAGGTTACAATGAGCAGTTCTTC.

This clonotype was recorded once. This chain joins TRBV4-1 and TRBJ2-4, with TRBD1 as a possible D gene (6 bases). V lost 1 base and J 7 bases, leaving 17 bases between the germline ends. Germline CDR1 MGHRA, CDR2 YSYEKL. The CDR3 loop spans 16 amino acids. The CDR3 DNA is TGCGCCAGCAGCCAAGTAGGGGGTGGCGGTATGAACATTCAGTACTTC. Amino acid sequence: CASSQVGGGGMNIQYF.

Points on this clonotype: One end of the junction varies from germline; a read error may be responsible. V usage is TRBV20-1 and J usage is TRBJ2-1, with D possibly being TRBD1 or TRBD2 (6 bases each). The CDR3 contains 14 residues. Germline CDR1 reads DFQATT; CDR2 reads SNEGSKA (reference sequence). CDR3 sequence reads: CSANEGEDCNEQLF. Here the CDR3 DNA reads TGCAGTGCTAATGAGGGGGAGGACTGCAATGAGCAGCTCTTC.

With respect to this clonotype: The CDR3 does not close with the conserved phenylalanine or tryptophan, likely indicating a read error. The V and J genes are TRBV18 and TRBJ2-7; D unclear. Trimming pared 5 bases from V and 2 bases from J, leaving 10 bases between. The CDR3 consists of 13 residues. Looked up from germline, CDR1 is KGHSH and CDR2 is LQKENI. As DNA, the CDR3 is TGTGCCAGCTCATCGGAATTTACCTACGAGCAGTACATC. Protein sequence: CASSSEFTYEQYI.

Points on this clonotype: The final CDR3 position lacks the conserved phenylalanine or tryptophan, pointing to a likely read error. The V and J genes are TRBV29-1 and TRBJ2-1; the D gene is possibly TRBD1 (5 bases). The germline CDR1 and CDR2 sequences are SQVTM and ANQGSEA. V was clipped by 5 bases and J by 9 bases, with 11 bases between them. This CDR3 has 11 amino acids. The CDR3 bases are TGCAGCGTTTATAGAAGGGGTGAGCAGTTCTTA. It yields the protein CSVYRRGEQFL.

In the case of this clonotype: An end of the junction differs from the germline gene, which may be a read error. The CDR3 reads CGAGKEGREQFF. CDR3 bases: TGCGGTGCCGGGAAGGAGGGCCGTGAGCAGTTCTTC. The V gene is TRBV20-1, the J gene TRBJ2-1; weak D call: TRBD2 (6 bases). The CDR3 is 12 amino acids. Germline V gene data show CDR1 as DFQATT and CDR2 as SNEGSKA (reference sequence).

The rearrangement links TRBV11-2 to TRBJ2-1, with D possibly matching TRBD2 (6 bases). Germline CDR1 SGHAT, CDR2 FQNNGV. The CDR3 spans 13 residues. The V and J ends lost 8 bases and 4 bases respectively, with 12 bases between them. The CDR3 DNA is TGTGCCAGCGGGACTGTGGTGTACAATGAGCAGTTCTTC. Encoded protein: CASGTVVYNEQFF.

Comment on this clonotype: One end of the junction varies from germline; a read error may be responsible. This sequence joins TRBV12-3 or TRBV12-4 and TRBJ2-7, with D hard to call. The CDR3 totals 13 residues. The CDR3 reads CASSLSRSYDQYF. The CDR3 bases are TGTGCCAGCAGTTTAAGCCGCTCCTACGATCAGTACTTC.

This clonotype was detected ten times or more. The gene calls are TRBV4-2 and TRBJ1-2; D remains unclear. This CDR3 spans 15 amino acids. Germline CDR1 reads LGHNA; CDR2 reads YNFKEQ. Trimming removed 2 bases from V and 4 bases from J, with 14 bases in between. The CDR3 sequence is CASSQYDEGSYGYTF. In DNA, the CDR3 is TGTGCCAGCAGCCAATATGACGAGGGTAGCTATGGCTACACCTTC.

Of note for this clonotype: As the CDR3 is not closed by the conserved phenylalanine or tryptophan, this likely results from a read error. V and J are TRBV6-5 and TRBJ1-6; D remains unclear. Germline CDR1 and CDR2: MNHEY and SVGAGI. This CDR3 region has 15 residues. The CDR3 DNA reads TGTGCCAGCAGTTCGCTCCTGGGTGGGGATTCACCACTCCACTAT. It yields the protein CASSSLLGGDSPLHY.

Points on this clonotype: This could be a read error, since a much larger clone is one nucleotide away. The chain carries TRBV29-1 and TRBJ2-5; D uncertain. There are 10 residues in the CDR3. CDR1 is SQVTM and CDR2 is ANQGSEA in the germline V gene. The CDR3 DNA follows: TGCAACGTTGGAACAGAGACCCAGTACTTC. Translated: CNVGTETQYF.

CDR3 region: CATSWGQNNEQFF. DNA for the CDR3: TGCGCCACCTCCTGGGGGCAAAACAATGAGCAGTTCTTC. V usage is TRBV5-1 and J usage is TRBJ2-1; the D gene is possibly TRBD1 (6 bases). The CDR3 loop spans 13 amino acids. Per germline, CDR1 SGHRS and CDR2 YFSETQ. V shed 9 bases and J shed 5 bases, with 15 bases lying between them.

On this clonotype: Compared with germline, one end of the junction differs, possibly owing to a read error. The chain recombines TRBV5-1 with TRBJ2-7, with TRBD2 matching over 9 bases. Germline V gives CDR1 SGHRS, CDR2 YFSETQ. The CDR3 totals 15 residues. The CDR3, as DNA: TGCGCCACCAGCGAAGGGACTAGCCGTGCCTACGAGCAGTACTTC. It translates to CATSEGTSRAYEQYF.

About this clonotype: A much larger clonotype is one base distant, so this may be a read error. The chain is built from TRBV5-4 and TRBJ2-3; the D gene is possibly TRBD2 (5 bases). CDR3 size: 15 residues. CDR1 is SGHNT, CDR2 YYREEE, per germline (reference sequence). V shed 6 bases and J shed 7 bases, with 21 bases lying between them. In nucleotides, the CDR3 is TGTGCCAGCATCGCCGATTACGCTTCGGGGAATACGCAGTATTTT. Its protein is CASIADYASGNTQYF.

This sequence joins TRBV20-1 and TRBJ1-5, with a weak D call TRBD1 (5 bases). Germline values: CDR1 DFQATT, CDR2 SNEGSKA (reference sequence). Trimming removed 4 bases at V and 1 base at J, with 17 bases between. The CDR3 is 16 amino acids. CDR3 in amino acids: CSAKSRVGWSNQPQHF. The CDR3 coding sequence is TGCAGTGCTAAGTCCAGGGTAGGATGGAGCAATCAGCCCCAGCATTTT.

This rearrangement joins TRBV5-6 to TRBJ2-5; D ambiguous. Deletions cut 0 bases from V and 2 bases from J, with 11 bases between. Germline V gene sequence: CDR1 SGHDT, CDR2 YYEEEE. CDR3 length equals 15 residues. The CDR3 loop reads CASSLDGVGQETQYF. Here the CDR3 DNA reads TGTGCCAGCAGCTTGGATGGGGTGGGGCAAGAGACCCAGTACTTC.

Regarding this clonotype: Mismatch with germline at one junction end may stem from a read error. This chain joins TRBV20-1 and TRBJ1-1; D possibly corresponds to TRBD1 (6 bases). The CDR3 is 13 amino acids. Looked up from germline, CDR1 is DFQATT and CDR2 is SNEGSKA (reference sequence). In DNA, the CDR3 is TGCCTTCTAGGGGGGTTGGGGAACACTGGAGCTTTCTTT. Translation gives CLLGGLGNTGAFF.